This TCR beta chain was captured in a study of regulatory T cells in long-lasting Graves disease. Time point of the sample: persistent/refractory GD, antithyroid drugs over 5 years with positive TRAb. Isolated PBMC RNA provided the starting material for the TCR library. One endocrinology department in Xi'an, China, was where patients came from. Library construction for TCR beta used iRepertoire HTBI primers and Arm-PCR of CDR3 regions. TCRdb passed the multiplex PCR reads through MiXCR, listing each CDR3 protein once. Of around 510,000 distinct CDR3 sequences listed, less than 25% are singletons. Remarks on this clonotype: No antigen is known for it. With a much larger clone just one base away, this may be a read error.

Findings and limits, study-wide: Persistent cases favored TRBV28, TRBJ1-2 and TRBJ2-5. TCR diversity was lower in persistent Graves' patients than in newly diagnosed ones. Sharing of public clonotypes was greater in persistent patients (about 2,700) than in new patients (around 890).

Per the germline V gene, CDR1 is DFQATT and CDR2 is SNEGSKA (reference sequence). There are 15 residues in the CDR3. The sequence derives from a female donor with Graves disease. The J gene is TRBJ2-5, the V gene TRBV20-1; D is tentatively TRBD1 or TRBD2 (5 bases each). This sample comprised peripheral blood mononuclear cells (PBMCs), obtained when the disease was refractory, from a patient treated with antithyroid drugs. DNA for the CDR3: TGCAGTGCTAGATTAGCAAGGGCTGGGACGGAGATCCAGTACTTC. Encoded protein: CSARLARAGTEIQYF.